A selection of T cell receptor beta chains follows, all from one sample in a study of T cell changes during pregnancy in multiple sclerosis. The table came from immunoSEQ multiplex PCR; TCRdb's copy has only in-frame clones and leaves some out. This table holds 95,000 to 150,000 clones, about 94% found once. The material was peripheral blood, obtained before pregnancy. These receptor sequences come from a female donor with multiple sclerosis, enrolled in a pregnancy study. CDR3s include the opening cysteine and the closing phenylalanine or tryptophan. A D gene is named only where the DNA matches it firmly. Only some rows state a clone size, as once, few, many or a class for expanded clones.

d_call	v_call	j_call	clone_size	cdr3_aa	cdr3_nt
TRBD2	TRBV7-8	TRBJ2-3	-	CASSLFGTSGRFTSTDTQYF	TGTGCCAGCAGCTTATTCGGGACTAGCGGGAGATTTACCAGCACAGATACGCAGTATTTT
TRBD1	TRBV5-1	TRBJ1-1	-	CASSLGTGGRDTEAFF	TGCGCCAGCAGCCTAGGGACAGGGGGCCGGGACACTGAAGCTTTCTTT
TRBD1	TRBV27	TRBJ1-4	-	CASSSKKQGSTNEKLFF	TGTGCCAGCAGTTCCAAAAAACAGGGGTCTACTAATGAAAAACTGTTTTTT
-	TRBV6-6	TRBJ2-1	-	CASSYGGSVSYNEQFF	TGTGCCAGCAGTTACGGGGGGAGCGTGTCCTACAATGAGCAGTTCTTC
-	TRBV6-1	TRBJ1-3	-	CASILDFSGNTIYF	TGTGCCAGCATTCTAGATTTCTCTGGAAACACCATATATTTT
TRBD1	TRBV9	TRBJ2-5	once	CASSVTGVKGETQYF	TGTGCCAGCAGCGTTACAGGGGTGAAGGGAGAGACCCAGTACTTC
-	TRBV14	TRBJ1-1	-	CASSPMQTPLNTEAFF	TGTGCCAGCAGCCCGATGCAAACACCCCTGAACACTGAAGCTTTCTTT
TRBD2	TRBV4-2	TRBJ2-7	-	CASSPLAGGADYEQYF	TGTGCCAGCAGCCCCCTTGCGGGGGGGGCAGACTACGAGCAGTACTTC
-	TRBV15	TRBJ1-5	-	CATSRGLANQPQHF	TGTGCCACCAGCAGAGGACTCGCAAATCAGCCCCAGCATTTT
TRBD2	TRBV19	TRBJ2-5	-	CASSMSGGAETQYF	TGTGCCAGTAGTATGAGCGGGGGGGCGGAGACCCAGTACTTC
TRBD1	TRBV5-1	TRBJ2-1	-	CASSLQGGNEQFF	TGCGCCAGCAGCTTACAGGGGGGCAATGAGCAGTTCTTC
-	TRBV10-2	TRBJ1-4	-	CASSLSANNEKLFF	TGCGCCAGCAGTTTGAGCGCTAATAATGAAAAACTGTTTTTT
-	TRBV6-5	TRBJ2-2	-	CASSFLRTDTGELFF	TGTGCCAGCAGTTTCCTCAGGACAGACACCGGGGAGCTGTTTTTT
-	TRBV30	TRBJ1-3	-	CAWSVQWGNTIYF	TGTGCCTGGAGTGTACAGTGGGGAAACACCATATATTTT
-	TRBV6-5	TRBJ1-1	-	CASSYSKAGGHTEAFF	TGTGCCAGCAGTTACTCGAAGGCTGGGGGCCACACTGAAGCTTTCTTT
TRBD2	TRBV19	TRBJ2-3	-	CASSFTTSGASTDTQYF	TGTGCCAGTAGTTTTACGACTAGCGGGGCTAGCACAGATACGCAGTATTTT
-	TRBV6-5	TRBJ1-1	few	CASSYSQNTEAFF	TGTGCCAGCAGTTACTCTCAGAACACTGAAGCTTTCTTT
TRBD1	TRBV18	TRBJ2-1	-	CASSPPAGGSYNEQFF	TGTGCCAGCTCACCACCGGCAGGGGGCTCCTACAATGAGCAGTTCTTC
-	TRBV4-2	TRBJ2-1	-	CASSQRGLNEQFF	TGTGCCAGCAGCCAACGTGGACTCAATGAGCAGTTCTTC
TRBD2	TRBV5-1	TRBJ2-5	few	CASSRTSADQETQYF	TGCGCCAGCAGCCGCACTAGCGCCGACCAAGAGACCCAGTACTTC
TRBD2	TRBV7-8	TRBJ2-2	-	CASSLTAGAGGELFF	TGTGCCAGCAGCTTAACAGCGGGGGCTGGCGGGGAGCTGTTTTTT
-	TRBV12-1	TRBJ2-4	-	CASSFSGEAAKNIQYF	TGTGCCAGCAGCTTTTCAGGGGAAGCGGCCAAAAACATTCAGTACTTC
TRBD1	TRBV4-2	TRBJ1-5	-	CASSQVTGGGQPQHF	TGTGCCAGCAGCCAAGTTACAGGGGGGGGTCAGCCCCAGCATTTT
TRBD2	TRBV11-2	TRBJ2-3	once	CASSLDPGGWDTQYF	TGTGCCAGCAGCTTAGATCCCGGGGGGTGGGATACGCAGTATTTT
-	TRBV6-4	TRBJ2-2	few	CASSQGLSTGELFF	TGTGCCAGCAGTCAGGGACTTTCAACCGGGGAGCTGTTTTTT
-	TRBV15	TRBJ1-5	-	CATSRGTGSSNQPQHF	TGTGCCACCAGCAGAGGGACTGGGAGTAGCAATCAGCCCCAGCATTTT
-	TRBV27	TRBJ1-5	-	CASSSYELQPQHF	TGTGCCAGCAGTTCATACGAGCTTCAGCCCCAGCATTTT
TRBD2	TRBV9	TRBJ2-1	-	CASSAELRERGNEQFF	TGTGCCAGCAGCGCCGAGCTGCGGGAGAGGGGCAATGAGCAGTTCTTC
-	TRBV7-2	TRBJ2-1	-	CASSLSQGDEQFF	TGTGCCAGCAGCCTATCCCAAGGGGATGAGCAGTTCTTC
-	TRBV15	TRBJ2-3	-	CATSRSRQGTDTQYF	TGTGCCACCAGCAGATCCCGCCAGGGCACAGATACGCAGTATTTT
TRBD2	TRBV10-3	TRBJ2-7	once	CAISDPLAGGYEQYF	TGTGCCATCAGTGACCCACTAGCGGGGGGCTACGAGCAGTACTTC
-	TRBV29-1	TRBJ2-2	-	CSVEDWPGTTGELFF	TGCAGCGTTGAAGACTGGCCGGGAACTACCGGGGAGCTGTTTTTT
-	TRBV14	TRBJ2-5	-	CASSQWGDQETQYF	TGTGCCAGCAGCCAGTGGGGGGACCAAGAGACCCAGTACTTC
-	TRBV11-3	TRBJ2-1	-	CASSFRGANEQFF	TGTGCCAGCAGCTTTCGGGGGGCGAATGAGCAGTTCTTC
-	TRBV5-5	TRBJ1-6	-	CASSHGLGNSPLHF	TGTGCCAGCAGCCATGGGTTGGGCAATTCACCCCTCCACTTT
-	TRBV19	TRBJ1-5	-	CASLGRYSNQPQHF	TGTGCCAGTCTCGGTCGATATAGCAATCAGCCCCAGCATTTT
TRBD1	TRBV7-2	TRBJ2-7	-	CASSFGQGPYEQYF	TGTGCCAGCAGCTTCGGACAGGGTCCCTACGAGCAGTACTTC
-	TRBV5-4	TRBJ2-1	-	CASSPWRAVGNEQFF	TGTGCCAGCAGCCCCTGGCGGGCGGTCGGCAATGAGCAGTTCTTC
TRBD1	TRBV6-1	TRBJ2-7	-	CASSEIGQGPYEQYF	TGTGCCAGCAGTGAAATCGGACAGGGTCCCTACGAGCAGTACTTC
-	TRBV29-1	TRBJ1-1	-	CSAQKTATNTEAFF	TGCAGCGCCCAAAAGACAGCGACGAACACTGAAGCTTTCTTT